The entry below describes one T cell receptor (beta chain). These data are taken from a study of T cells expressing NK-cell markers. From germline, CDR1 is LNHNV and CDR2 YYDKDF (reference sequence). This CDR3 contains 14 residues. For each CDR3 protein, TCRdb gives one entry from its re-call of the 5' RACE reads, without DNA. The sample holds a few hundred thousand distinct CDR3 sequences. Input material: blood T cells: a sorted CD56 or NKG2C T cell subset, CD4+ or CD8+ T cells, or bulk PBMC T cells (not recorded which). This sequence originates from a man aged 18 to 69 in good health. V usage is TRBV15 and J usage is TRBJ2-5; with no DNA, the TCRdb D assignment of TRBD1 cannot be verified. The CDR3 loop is CATSRGDSEETQYF.